Sequencing of this T cell receptor (beta chain) was carried out in a study of PD-1 blockade in classical Hodgkin lymphoma. CDR3 size: 13 residues. The V end was cut by 3 bases, the J end by 1 base, with 4 bases between. Germline assignment: CDR1 MNHEY and CDR2 SVGAGI. Every one of the patients relapsed after autologous stem cell transplantation (brentuximab vedotin exposure was variable). Profiling relied on immunoSEQ multiplex PCR, and the TCRdb table lists in-frame clones only, not all of them. Among approximately 160,000 clones listed, about 81% were seen once. This clone was seen a handful of times. Other DNA sequences in the same sample also yield this CDR3.

V usage is TRBV6-5 and J usage is TRBJ1-5, with no clear D. This clonotype originated in a human donor with classical Hodgkin lymphoma. The sequenced sample was peripheral blood mononuclear cells (PBMCs), obtained before the second cycle of nivolumab. CDR3 sequence (DNA): TGTGCCAGCAGTTATAACAGCAATCAGCCCCAGCATTTT. It codes for CASSYNSNQPQHF.